These T cell receptor beta chains were read from a single sample in a study of a mutant IDH1 vaccine in newly diagnosed glioma. Which antigens these TCRs recognize remains unknown. Clones were read by immunoSEQ multiplex PCR, and TCRdb kept only the in-frame ones, dropping some. The sample carries about 82,000 clones, approximately 85% recorded once. The sample in question was PBMCs, obtained from a glioma patient whose treatment included an IDH1 peptide vaccine. Receptors were obtained from a man aged 25-45 years with glioma. Some clones in this sample may be carry-over from other donors' samples. The CDR3 runs from the conserved cysteine through the conserved F or W. D genes are given only for firm matches. A clone size is listed for some rows: how often the clone was seen (once, few, many), or a class if it is expanded.

TRBV6-1,TRBJ1-4,NA,NA,TGTGCCAGCAGTGAGGCAGGGTTGCTGAAACTGTTTTTT,CASSEAGLLKLFF
TRBV28,TRBJ2-5,NA,TRBD1,TGTGCCAGCAGCCTAGACAGGGGAGGAGAGACCCAGTACTTC,CASSLDRGGETQYF
TRBV7-3,TRBJ2-3,NA,NA,TGTGCCAGCAGCTTAAACGTCCGGGATACGCAGTATTTT,CASSLNVRDTQYF
TRBV9,TRBJ2-5,NA,NA,TGTGCCAGCAGCGTACAAGGTCTGGGGACCCAGTACTTC,CASSVQGLGTQYF
TRBV27,TRBJ2-7,NA,NA,TGTGCCAGCAGTTGGGTAGCTGGGAGCTCCTACGAGCAGTACTTC,CASSWVAGSSYEQYF
TRBV30,TRBJ1-1,NA,TRBD1,TGTGCCTGGAGTCAGAGACAGGGGGCCCTGTTCACTGAAGCTTTCTTT,CAWSQRQGALFTEAFF
TRBV7-8,TRBJ2-1,once,NA,TGTGCCAGCACCAACCCTCCTCGCGGACTCTTACGACGGGACAATGAGCAGTTCTTC,CASTNPPRGLLRRDNEQFF
TRBV13,TRBJ2-1,NA,NA,TGTGCCAGCAGCTTAGGCCGGGGGATTGAGCAATTCTTC,CASSLGRGIEQFF
TRBV11-2,TRBJ2-7,NA,TRBD2,TGTGCCAGCAGTTTTGGGACTAGCGGTTACGAGCAGTACTTC,CASSFGTSGYEQYF
TRBV30,TRBJ2-7,NA,TRBD1,TGTGCCTGGAGCGGGGACAGGTTGTACGAGCAGTACTTC,CAWSGDRLYEQYF
TRBV2,TRBJ2-7,few,TRBD2,TGTGCCAGCAACCGAGCGGGGCCAGGCTACGAGCAGTACTTC,CASNRAGPGYEQYF
TRBV6-5,TRBJ2-5,NA,TRBD1,TGTGCCAGCAGCAGGGGGCGCCGGGAGACCCAGTACTTC,CASSRGRRETQYF
TRBV6-6,TRBJ1-1,NA,NA,TGTGCCAGCAGCCTCCCGACGAGGGTGAACACTGAAGCTTTCTTT,CASSLPTRVNTEAFF
TRBV27,TRBJ1-6,few,NA,TGTGCCAGCAGTCCGTTATTCGGTTCACCCCTCCACTTT,CASSPLFGSPLHF
TRBV6-6,TRBJ1-5,NA,NA,TGTGCCAGCAGTTATGGGGGTAGGAGCAATCAGCCCCAGCATTTT,CASSYGGRSNQPQHF
TRBV11-3,TRBJ2-7,NA,NA,TGTGCCAGCAGCGTTAGTGACTCGGAGCAGTACTTC,CASSVSDSEQYF
TRBV5-1,TRBJ1-2,NA,TRBD1,TGCGCCAGCAGCTTGGAGGGACAGGGGGCCGTCTATGGCTACACCTTC,CASSLEGQGAVYGYTF
TRBV4-3,TRBJ1-1,few,NA,TGCGCCAGCAGCCAACAGGGACAGAACACTGAAGCTTTCTTT,CASSQQGQNTEAFF
TRBV9,TRBJ2-5,NA,NA,TGTGCCAGCAGCGGTAGAAGGACAGAAGAGACCCAGTACTTC,CASSGRRTEETQYF
TRBV19,TRBJ1-5,NA,NA,TGTGCCAGCGACAGGCCAAATCAGCCCCAGCATTTT,CASDRPNQPQHF
TRBV6-6,TRBJ1-4,NA,TRBD1,TGTGCCAGCAGCCGGACAGGGCTAGGTGAAAAACTGTTTTTT,CASSRTGLGEKLFF
TRBV6-1,TRBJ2-3,NA,TRBD1,TGTGCCAGCAGTGAATCTCCGGGACAGGGAACCTATACGCAGTATTTT,CASSESPGQGTYTQYF
TRBV7-6,TRBJ2-3,once,TRBD2,TGTGCCAGCAGCTTAGAAGCCGACGCACGGGCGGGGGGCACAGATACGCAGTATTTT,CASSLEADARAGGTDTQYF
TRBV5-8,TRBJ2-4,NA,NA,TGTGCCAGCAGCCAGGATGGGGGGGCTGGTAACATTCAGTACTTC,CASSQDGGAGNIQYF
TRBV28,TRBJ2-2,NA,TRBD2,TGTGCCAGCAGTCTCTCATGGGAGGGGTGGACTAGCGGGAGTGGGTCCGGGGAGCTGTTTTTT,CASSLSWEGWTSGSGSGELFF
TRBV30,TRBJ2-7,NA,NA,TGTGCCTGGACCCAGGGTAGCTACGAGCAGTACTTC,CAWTQGSYEQYF
TRBV10-3,TRBJ1-5,NA,NA,TGTGCCATCAGTGAAGGGCTGGGGACCGTCTCGATGAGCAATCAGCCCCAGCATTTT,CAISEGLGTVSMSNQPQHF
TRBV7-2,TRBJ2-7,NA,TRBD1,TGTGCCAGCAGCTTAGAGGACAGGGCGTACTCCTACGAGCAGTACTTC,CASSLEDRAYSYEQYF
TRBV15,TRBJ1-1,NA,NA,TGTGCCACCAGCAGGAACAAACAGGGGAACACTGAAGCTTTCTTT,CATSRNKQGNTEAFF
TRBV7-2,TRBJ1-2,once,NA,TGTGCCAGCAGCTCCGGACTAGGTTACGGCTACACCTTC,CASSSGLGYGYTF
TRBV5-1,TRBJ1-5,NA,NA,TGCGCCAGCAGCTTGTCAGTGGATCAGCCCCAGCATTTT,CASSLSVDQPQHF
TRBV2,TRBJ1-1,NA,TRBD1,TGTGCCAGCAGGGGGACAGGGTCGGTTGAAGCTTTCTTT,CASRGTGSVEAFF
TRBV28,TRBJ2-7,NA,NA,TGTGCCAGCAGTACTATTGTCCCCCCTGGACAGTACTTC,CASSTIVPPGQYF
TRBV19,TRBJ2-7,NA,NA,TGTGCCAGTAGTATAGGTGGAAACGAGCAGTACTTC,CASSIGGNEQYF
TRBV6-5,TRBJ2-1,NA,NA,TGTGCCAGCAGTTACTCCTCCCACTCCGTCTACGATGAGCAGTTCTTC,CASSYSSHSVYDEQFF
TRBV9,TRBJ2-3,NA,NA,TGTGCCAGCAGCGGCCCCGGACTCTATTACACAGATACGCAGTATTTT,CASSGPGLYYTDTQYF
TRBV5-6,TRBJ2-7,NA,TRBD1,TGTGCCAGCAGTTTAAGACAGGGGGCCTACGAGCAGTACTTC,CASSLRQGAYEQYF
TRBV6-6,TRBJ2-2,NA,TRBD1,TGTGCCATCAGACAGGGGGCGTACACCGGGGAGCTGTTTTTT,CAIRQGAYTGELFF
TRBV7-2,TRBJ2-7,NA,TRBD1,TGTGCCAGCAGCTTAGTCGGGACAGGGCAATACGAGCAGTACTTC,CASSLVGTGQYEQYF
TRBV28,TRBJ1-2,NA,TRBD1,TGTGCCAGCAGTTTACCGGGACAGCCGATTTATGGCTACACCTTC,CASSLPGQPIYGYTF
TRBV28,TRBJ2-3,few,TRBD2,TGTGCCAGCAGTCCTCGATCGAGCTGGACTAGCGGGAGGGTTGAGACAGATACGCAGTATTTT,CASSPRSSWTSGRVETDTQYF
TRBV7-8,TRBJ2-7,NA,NA,TGTGCCAGCAGCTTCGCGGCAGGACCTACGTACGAGCAGTACTTC,CASSFAAGPTYEQYF
TRBV6-1,TRBJ1-5,many,NA,TGTGCCAGCAGTGAAGCTAGAGGGTTCAATCAGCCCCAGCATTTT,CASSEARGFNQPQHF
TRBV7-6,TRBJ2-7,NA,NA,TGTGCCAGCAGCTTATCCCGACCTGCAGGCGAGCAGTACTTC,CASSLSRPAGEQYF
TRBV6-1,TRBJ1-5,once,TRBD1,TGTGCCGGGGGACAGGGATTCGGTCAGCCCCAGCATTTT,CAGGQGFGQPQHF
TRBV12-5,TRBJ2-3,NA,NA,TGTGCTAGTGGTTTGGACAGCCCTGCAGGGGATACGCAGTATTTT,CASGLDSPAGDTQYF
TRBV29-1,TRBJ1-2,NA,TRBD1,TGCAGCGTAGGTTTTCTGTCCACGACAGGGGGCAGTCATGGCTACACCTTC,CSVGFLSTTGGSHGYTF
TRBV2,TRBJ2-6,NA,NA,TGTGCCAGCAGTGAAGATTCCCCACCTGGGGCCAACGTCCTGACTTTT,CASSEDSPPGANVLTF
TRBV5-6,TRBJ2-7,NA,NA,TGTGCCAGCAGCTTAAACTACGAGCAGTACTTC,CASSLNYEQYF
TRBV10-3,TRBJ2-7,NA,TRBD1,TGTGCCATCAGTCCGACAGGGGGCTACGAGCAGTACTTC,CAISPTGGYEQYF
TRBV4-1,TRBJ1-1,NA,TRBD1,TGCGCCAGCAGCCACCCCGCAGGGGGCTTTACTGAAGCTTTCTTT,CASSHPAGGFTEAFF
TRBV4-1,TRBJ2-7,NA,TRBD2,TGCGCCAGCAGCCAAGTTGGCGGGGGCTCCTACGAGCAGTACTTC,CASSQVGGGSYEQYF
TRBV7-9,TRBJ2-2,NA,NA,TGTGCCAGCAGCTTAAAGGCGGGCGTCCCCGGGGAGCTGTTTTTT,CASSLKAGVPGELFF
TRBV5-1,TRBJ2-3,NA,NA,TGCGCCAGCAGCTTGGAAGGGGCCAAGACAGATACGCAGTATTTT,CASSLEGAKTDTQYF